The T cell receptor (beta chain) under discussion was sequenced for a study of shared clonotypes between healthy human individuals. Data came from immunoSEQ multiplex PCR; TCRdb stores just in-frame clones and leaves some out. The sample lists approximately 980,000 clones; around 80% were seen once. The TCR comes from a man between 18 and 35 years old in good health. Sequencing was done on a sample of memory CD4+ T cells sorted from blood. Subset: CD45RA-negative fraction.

The CDR3 DNA follows: TGTGCCAGCAGAGCGAGGACTAGCGGATCCTACGAGCAGTACTTC. Residues: CASRARTSGSYEQYF. The chain carries TRBV6-6 and TRBJ2-7; 10 bases are shared with TRBD2. V shed 6 bases and J 1 base; nucleotides not matched to a gene: 6. This CDR3 region has 15 residues. Germline V gives CDR1 MNHNY, CDR2 SVGAGI (reference sequence).